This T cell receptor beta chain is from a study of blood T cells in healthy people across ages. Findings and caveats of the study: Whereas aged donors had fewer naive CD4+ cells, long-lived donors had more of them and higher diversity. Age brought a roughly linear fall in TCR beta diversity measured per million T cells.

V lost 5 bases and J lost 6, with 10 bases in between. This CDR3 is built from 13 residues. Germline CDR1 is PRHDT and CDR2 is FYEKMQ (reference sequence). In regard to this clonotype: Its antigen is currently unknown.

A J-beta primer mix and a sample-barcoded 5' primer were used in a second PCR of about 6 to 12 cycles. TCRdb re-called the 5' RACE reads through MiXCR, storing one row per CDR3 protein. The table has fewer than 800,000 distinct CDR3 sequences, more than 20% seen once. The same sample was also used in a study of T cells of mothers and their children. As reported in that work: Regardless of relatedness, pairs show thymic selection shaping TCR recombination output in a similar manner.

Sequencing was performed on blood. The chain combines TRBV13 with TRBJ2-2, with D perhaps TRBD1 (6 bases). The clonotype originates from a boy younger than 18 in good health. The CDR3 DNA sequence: TGTGCCAGCAGCGACGGGACATCCGGGGAGCTGTTTTTT. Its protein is CASSDGTSGELFF.